A single sample is the source of the 29 T cell receptor beta chains below, sequenced in a study of cytomegalovirus exposure and HLA in healthy donors (dated by TCRdb to 2017 to 2019). Library prep was done by the immunoSEQ multiplex PCR assay. Entries here come from immuneACCESS through TCRdb and include only in-frame sequences with V and J called. Some clones fail to appear in such tables; in the studies checked, an unresolved V gene covers under half of the shortfall, and the cause of the remainder is unknown. Here the sample has approximately 200,000 clones; 80% to 90% occur a single time. The ten largest clones add up to about 2.7% of the sample. Sequencing was done on a sample of PBMCs. The receptors stem from a woman under 30 in good health and CMV-seronegative.

The chain joins TRBV6-6 to TRBJ2-1; weak D call: TRBD2 (6 bases). The V end lost 0 bases, the J end lost 8 bases, and 17 bases lay between the germline ends. The CDR3 totals 16 residues. CDR1 is MNHNY, CDR2 SVGAGI, per germline (reference sequence). CDR3 sequence reads: CASSYSLAAPGDEQFF. DNA for the CDR3: TGTGCCAGCAGTTACTCTTTAGCGGCCCCTGGGGATGAGCAGTTCTTC.

This clone was counted a few times. The rearrangement joins TRBV5-1 to TRBJ1-2; TRBD1 agrees at 11 bases. The germline V gene has CDR1 SGHRS and CDR2 YFSETQ. Trimming took 0 bases from V and 5 from J; bases not matched to a gene: 3. The CDR3 is made up of 15 amino acids. This CDR3 is CASSLEGTGGYGYTF. The CDR3 DNA follows: TGCGCCAGCAGCTTGGAGGGGACAGGGGGTTATGGCTACACCTTC.

V and J are TRBV18 and TRBJ2-2; 9 nucleotides align to TRBD1. Trimming at V came to 4 bases and at J to 5 bases, leaving 5 bases not matched to a gene. CDR1 is KGHSH and CDR2 is LQKENI in the germline V gene. This CDR3 has 15 residues. CDR3 sequence (DNA): TGTGCCAGCTCACGGCGGACAGGGGAAACCGGGGAGCTGTTTTTT. Translated: CASSRRTGETGELFF. The full variable domain, its missing parts supplied by reference TRBV18 and TRBJ2-2, is NAGVMQNPRHLVRRRGQEARLRCSPMKGHSHVYWYRQLPEEGLKFMVYLQKENIIDESGMPKERFSAEFPKEGPSILRIQQVVRGDSAAYFCASSRRTGETGELFFGEGSRLTVL.

The J gene is TRBJ2-2, the V gene TRBV27; TRBD1 might be the D (5 bases). The CDR3 length is 15 residues. Germline V gene sequence: CDR1 MNHEY, CDR2 SMNVEV (reference sequence). The V end was cut by 1 base, the J end by 3 bases, with 9 bases between. The CDR3 sequence: CASSLYQGDTGELFF. CDR3 bases: TGTGCCAGCAGTTTATATCAGGGTGACACCGGGGAGCTGTTTTTT.

The chain carries TRBV5-5 and TRBJ1-1, with no clear D. CDR3 length: 14 amino acids. Germline CDR1 and CDR2: SGHKS and YYEKEE (reference sequence). V was trimmed by 0 bases and J by 5 bases, leaving 11 bases between them. The CDR3 DNA reads as TGTGCCAGCAGCTTGGAGCGGTGGGTGACTGAAGCTTTCTTT. Its protein is CASSLERWVTEAFF.

The J gene is TRBJ1-1, the V gene TRBV10-3, with TRBD1 matching 7 bases. Trimming at V came to 6 bases and at J to 3 bases, leaving 7 bases not matched to a gene. The CDR3 spans 14 residues. Germline lookup yields CDR1 ENHRY and CDR2 SYGVKD. The CDR3 sequence is CAIRTGTADTEAFF. The CDR3 nucleotides read TGTGCCATCAGGACCGGGACAGCGGACACTGAAGCTTTCTTT.

The CDR3 bases are TGTGCCAGTAGTACGCGGGAGGGGTCCTACGAGCAGTACTTC. It encodes CASSTREGSYEQYF. This chain uses TRBV19 with TRBJ2-7; 9 nucleotides match TRBD2. Germline loops: CDR1 LNHDA, CDR2 SQIVND (reference sequence). Unmatched junction bases numbered 2, after V lost 4 bases and J lost 1 base. This CDR3 has 14 amino acids.

The genes are TRBV9 and TRBJ2-1, with D possibly matching TRBD2 (6 bases). From germline, CDR1 is SGDLS and CDR2 YYNGEE. This CDR3 spans 14 amino acids. V was clipped by 7 bases and J by 10 bases, with 21 bases between them. The CDR3 region is CASAPGLLTEEQFF. CDR3 coding DNA: TGTGCCAGCGCCCCGGGACTTCTTACTGAGGAGCAGTTCTTC.

The chain employs TRBV5-4 and TRBJ1-1, with a weak D call TRBD1 (5 bases). The CDR3 sequence is 13 residues long. V lost 4 bases, J lost 8 bases, and 15 bases lay in between. Germline CDR1 reads SGHNT; CDR2 reads YYREEE (reference sequence). The CDR3 DNA is TGTGCCAGCAGCCCGCGGGGAGGGACCGAAGCTTTCTTT. It codes for CASSPRGGTEAFF.

A single count supports this clone. This sequence joins TRBV9 and TRBJ2-7; perhaps TRBD1 as D (6 bases). CDR1 is SGDLS, CDR2 YYNGEE, per germline. CDR3 size: 15 residues. Trimming took 4 bases from V and 3 from J, leaving 17 bases between them. The CDR3 is CASSMATGLNYEQYF. In DNA form, the CDR3 reads TGTGCCAGCAGCATGGCGACAGGTCTTAACTACGAGCAGTACTTC.

The chain links TRBV19 to TRBJ1-2; tentative D call: TRBD1 (6 bases). Deletions cut 4 bases from V and 5 bases from J, with 17 bases between. The CDR3 has 15 residues. The germline V gene encodes CDR1 LNHDA and CDR2 SQIVND (reference sequence). CDR3 sequence reads: CASSNDRLRLYGYTF. In DNA, the CDR3 is TGTGCCAGTAGTAACGACAGGCTCCGGCTTTATGGCTACACCTTC. Supplemented by reference TRBV19 and TRBJ1-2, the full variable domain reads DGGITQSPKYLFRKEGQNVTLSCEQNLNHDAMYWYRQDPGQGLRLIYYSQIVNDFQKGDIAEGYSVSREKKESFPLTVTSAQKNPTAFYLCASSNDRLRLYGYTFGSGTRLTVV.

The CDR3 spells CASRAIGTSGRSHDTQYF. In DNA, the CDR3 is TGTGCCAGCAGGGCTATTGGGACTAGCGGGAGAAGCCACGATACGCAGTATTTT. The chain carries TRBV2 and TRBJ2-3, with 14 bases identical to TRBD2. This CDR3 spans 18 amino acids. V lost 6 bases, J lost 6 bases, and 14 bases stayed unmatched. Germline V gene lookup returns CDR1 SNHLY and CDR2 FYNNEI.

The V call is TRBV4-2, the J call TRBJ2-3, with TRBD2 matching over 14 bases. Per germline, CDR1 LGHNA and CDR2 YNFKEQ. The CDR3 has 16 residues. V lost 4 bases, J lost 7 bases, and 7 bases stayed unmatched. CDR3 sequence (DNA): TGTGCCAGCAGCCCAGGACTAGCGGGAGGTGAGAATACGCAGTATTTT. Encoded protein: CASSPGLAGGENTQYF.

The chain is built from TRBV9 and TRBJ2-2, with 13 bases matching TRBD2. V lost 3 bases and J lost 0; bases outside the gene matches: 20. This CDR3 is 23 amino acids long. Germline V gene data show CDR1 as SGDLS and CDR2 as YYNGEE. CDR3 amino acids: CASSALPGLAGRRGGANTGELFF. The DNA of the CDR3 is TGTGCCAGCAGCGCTCTACCGGGACTAGCGGGAAGAAGGGGAGGCGCGAACACCGGGGAGCTGTTTTTT.

J is TRBJ1-2 and V is TRBV6-5; TRBD1 matches 7 bases. This CDR3 is 15 amino acids long. Germline CDR1 and CDR2: MNHEY and SVGAGI. The ends lost 0 bases at V and 2 bases at J; junction bases unmatched: 3. The CDR3 spells CASSYSRGQNYGYTF. DNA for the CDR3: TGTGCCAGCAGTTACTCTAGGGGACAGAACTATGGCTACACCTTC.

The chain employs TRBV7-2 and TRBJ2-2; D gene uncertain. Between the trimmed V and J ends, which lost 1 base and 4 bases, there was a span of 10 bases. The CDR3 spans 15 residues. Per germline, CDR1 SGHTA and CDR2 FQGNSA. The CDR3 sequence is CASSLVPSSTGELFF. The DNA of the CDR3 is TGTGCCAGCAGCTTAGTTCCTAGTAGCACCGGGGAGCTGTTTTTT.

CDR3 bases: TGTGCCAGCAGCTCGGAGGAGTCCTACGAGCAGTACTTC. The encoded protein is CASSSEESYEQYF. The J gene is TRBJ2-7, the V gene TRBV7-9, with TRBD2 as a possible D gene (5 bases). This CDR3 region has 13 residues. Trimming took 4 bases from V and 1 from J, leaving 8 bases between them. Germline CDR1 and CDR2: SEHNR and FQNEAQ (reference sequence).

The CDR3 loop reads CATSSFHRSGASGYNEQFF. CDR3 coding DNA: TGTGCCACCAGCAGTTTCCATAGGAGCGGGGCTAGCGGGTACAATGAGCAGTTCTTC. V gene TRBV15 combines with J gene TRBJ2-1; 8 bases fit TRBD2. The V gene end was trimmed by 3 bases and the J gene end by 4 bases; junction bases not matched to a gene: 17. CDR1 and CDR2 (germline): LNHNV, YYDKDF (reference sequence). This CDR3 has 19 amino acids.

The genes are TRBV6-5 and TRBJ2-3; 7 bases match TRBD2. This CDR3 spans 16 amino acids. The J segment lost 4 bases and the V segment lost 4 bases, leaving 11 bases of the junction unmatched. CDR1 and CDR2 from the germline V gene are MNHEY and SVGAGI. CDR3 amino acids: CASSSPTERDPDTQYF. In nucleotides, the CDR3 is TGTGCCAGCAGTTCCCCTACCGAGCGGGACCCAGATACGCAGTATTTT.

About this clone itself: Different DNA sequences within this sample yield the same CDR3. The chain has TRBV9 and TRBJ2-2; tentatively, D is TRBD1 (5 bases). Germline values: CDR1 SGDLS, CDR2 YYNGEE. The CDR3 extends over 14 amino acids. Deletions cut 3 bases from V and 4 bases from J, with 10 bases between. CDR3 sequence (DNA): TGTGCCAGCAGCGCGCGCCAGGGCACCGGGGAGCTGTTTTTT. Translated, it gives CASSARQGTGELFF.

The rearrangement joins TRBV30 to TRBJ1-2; D is undetermined. Per germline, CDR1 GTSNPN and CDR2 SVGIG (reference sequence). CDR3 length: 14 residues. V was shortened by 7 bases and J by 4 bases, with 19 bases between the two germline ends. The CDR3 loop is CASPPPAASYGYTF. The CDR3 DNA follows: TGTGCCTCTCCACCCCCAGCGGCCTCCTATGGCTACACCTTC.

The rearrangement uses TRBV5-5 and TRBJ1-1; D possibly corresponds to TRBD1 (6 bases). Germline-derived CDR1 and CDR2 are SGHKS and YYEKEE (reference sequence). V was cut by 4 bases and J by 1 base, with 14 bases left in between. The CDR3 is 15 residues long. CDR3 sequence (DNA): TGTGCCAGCAGCCCGGAGGTGGGGGCGAACACTGAAGCTTTCTTT. This gives the protein CASSPEVGANTEAFF.

V and J are TRBV6-5 and TRBJ2-1, with TRBD2 matching over 8 bases. Trimming cost V 5 bases and J 7 bases; bases outside gene matches: 10. CDR1 is MNHEY, CDR2 SVGAGI, per germline. This CDR3 spans 15 amino acids. CDR3 in DNA: TGTGCCAGCAGTGGGGGCGCGGGAGGCCCGAATGAGCAGTTCTTC. It specifies CASSGGAGGPNEQFF.

This sequence joins TRBV4-1 and TRBJ2-3; TRBD2 matches 7 bases. Germline CDR1 is MGHRA and CDR2 is YSYEKL. Trimming cost V 4 bases and J 6 bases; bases outside gene matches: 10. There are 15 residues in the CDR3. The CDR3 bases are TGCGCCAGCAGCCCAGCGGGAACTACGGTTGATACGCAGTATTTT. Translated: CASSPAGTTVDTQYF.

V and J are TRBV5-1 and TRBJ1-3, with D tentatively TRBD1 (5 bases). This CDR3 spans 16 amino acids. In germline, CDR1 is SGHRS, CDR2 YFSETQ. Trimming removed 5 bases at V and 4 bases at J, with 19 bases between. CDR3 in DNA: TGCGCCAGCAGTCCACTGGTTTTGGGGCGAGGAAACACCATATATTTT. This codes for CASSPLVLGRGNTIYF.

The rearrangement links TRBV7-6 to TRBJ2-7; possibly TRBD1 for D (6 bases). The V end was cut by 4 bases, the J end by 2 bases, with 27 bases between. Germline loops: CDR1 SGHVS, CDR2 FNYEAQ. The CDR3 extends over 19 amino acids. DNA for the CDR3: TGTGCCAGCAGCTATCTCACCCCGGACGGAGGACAGATCCCCTACGAGCAGTACTTC. Its translation is CASSYLTPDGGQIPYEQYF.

This chain connects TRBV5-1 to TRBJ2-3; TRBD1 is a possible D gene (5 bases). Trimming left V 5 bases short and J 4 bases short, with 17 bases between. CDR1 and CDR2 (germline): SGHRS, YFSETQ. The CDR3 has 15 amino acids. The chain's CDR3 is CASSLGRVDADTQYF. The DNA of the CDR3 is TGCGCCAGCAGTCTGGGCAGGGTAGACGCAGATACGCAGTATTTT.

V is TRBV5-8 and J is TRBJ1-1; 7 bases align to TRBD1. Per the germline V gene, CDR1 is SGHTS and CDR2 is YDEGEE. V dropped 5 bases and J dropped 10; count of bases not matched to a gene: 11. This CDR3 spans 13 amino acids. CDR3 amino acids: CASSRQGSGVAFF. DNA of the CDR3: TGTGCCAGCAGTCGACAGGGTTCGGGCGTAGCTTTCTTT. Variable domain in full (rest from reference TRBV5-8 and TRBJ1-1): EAGVTQSPTHLIKTRGQQATLRCSPISGHTSVYWYQQALGLGLQFLLWYDEGEERNRGNFPPRFSGRQFPNYSSELNVNALELEDSALYLCASSRQGSGVAFFGQGTRLTVV.

The chain recombines TRBV27 with TRBJ2-7; maybe TRBD2 (6 bases). V was shortened by 5 bases and J by 0 bases, with 14 bases between the two germline ends. This CDR3 contains 15 residues. Germline CDR1 MNHEY, CDR2 SMNVEV (reference sequence). The CDR3 nucleotides read TGTGCCAGCAGTCCCCGACGGGGGAGCTCCTACGAGCAGTACTTC. Translation: CASSPRRGSSYEQYF.